Given below is one T cell receptor beta chain in context. The antigen is undetermined. The sample comes from a study of CD8+ T cells in alopecia areata. Study in general: Among treated patients, oral tofacitinib was administered at 5 to 10 mg twice daily. Tofacitinib therapy lasting 6 to 18 months was followed by 6 months off drug. General study points: While tofacitinib was given, many expanded lesional clones persisted in scalp and blood.

Treatment of the sample: oral pan-JAK inhibitor, 5-10 mg twice daily. Germline lookup yields CDR1 SNHLY and CDR2 FYNNEI. The CDR3 has 16 residues. J lost 3 bases, V lost 8 bases, and 14 bases had no gene match. RNA extraction and reverse transcription yielded cDNA as sequencing template. Profiling relied on immunoSEQ multiplex PCR, and the TCRdb table lists in-frame clones only, not all of them. The table includes a few hundred thousand clones, roughly two fifths detected once. The sequencing used CD4+ T cells sorted from blood, collected at roughly week 30, from a patient treated with tofacitinib. The receptor's source is a human donor with alopecia areata. V gene TRBV2 combines with J gene TRBJ2-3; 7 bases map to TRBD1. The CDR3 reads CASSNSQGLRTDTQYF. CDR3 sequence (DNA): TGTGCCAGCTCAAACTCACAGGGGTTGAGGACAGATACGCAGTATTTT.